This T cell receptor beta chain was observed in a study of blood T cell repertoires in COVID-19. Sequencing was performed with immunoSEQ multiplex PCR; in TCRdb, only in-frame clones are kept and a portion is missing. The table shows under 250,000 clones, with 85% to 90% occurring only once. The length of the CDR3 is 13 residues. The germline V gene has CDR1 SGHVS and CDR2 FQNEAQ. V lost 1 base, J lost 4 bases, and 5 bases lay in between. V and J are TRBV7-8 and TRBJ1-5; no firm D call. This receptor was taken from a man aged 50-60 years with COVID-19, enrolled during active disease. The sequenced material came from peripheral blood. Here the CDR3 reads CASSLELNQPQHF. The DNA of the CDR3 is TGTGCCAGCAGCTTAGAACTAAATCAGCCCCAGCATTTT.